What follows are 4 T cell receptor beta chains derived from one specimen sequenced in a study of blood T cells in healthy people across ages. Alongside a J-beta primer mix, a sample-barcoded 5' primer served in a second PCR lasting about 7 to 12 cycles. TCRdb fed the 5' RACE reads into MiXCR, producing one record per CDR3 protein. The table has roughly 1,100,000 distinct CDR3 sequences, 20% to 25% seen once; the top ten hold about 0.69%. These data were also filed under a second study, of T cells of mothers and their children.

The sample comprised blood. The source is a girl aged 2 to 9 in good health.

V gene TRBV20-1 combines with J gene TRBJ2-7; 9 bases align to TRBD2. CDR1 is DFQATT and CDR2 is SNEGSKA in the germline V gene (reference sequence). J was trimmed by 2 bases and V by 0 bases; bases with no gene match: 2. This CDR3 spans 14 amino acids. The CDR3 is CSARDIAGAYEQYF. CDR3 sequence (DNA): TGCAGTGCTAGAGATATAGCGGGGGCCTACGAGCAGTACTTC.

A remark on this clonotype: One junction end does not reproduce the germline sequence, and a read error may be involved. The rearrangement uses TRBV7-9 and TRBJ2-3; D not resolved. The CDR3 has 16 amino acids. Per germline, CDR1 SEHNR and CDR2 FQNEAQ (reference sequence). The CDR3 protein is CASSLSWASGTDMQYF. The CDR3 bases are TGTGCCAGCAGCTTATCGTGGGCGTCGGGCACAGATATGCAGTATTTT.

CDR3 region: CASSGPRTPYEQYF. In DNA form, the CDR3 reads TGTGCCAGCAGCGGTCCAAGGACCCCCTACGAGCAGTACTTC. The V call is TRBV11-2, the J call TRBJ2-5; D is uncertain. The end of the DNA fits TRBJ2-7 better, so the J call may be wrong. The CDR3 runs 14 residues. CDR1 SGHAT and CDR2 FQNNGV come from the germline V gene.

The chain joins TRBV6-6 to TRBJ2-1; no clear D gene. Per the germline V gene, CDR1 is MNHNY and CDR2 is SVGAGI (reference sequence). The CDR3 length is 13 residues. The germline V and J ends were trimmed by 0 bases and 10 bases, with 10 bases remaining between them. The CDR3 nucleotides read TGTGCCAGCAGTTACTCCTTAAATCGGGAGCAGTTCTTC. The encoded protein is CASSYSLNREQFF.